The rows below give T cell receptor beta chains drawn from one sample of a study of T cells in Graves' hyperthyroidism and ophthalmopathy. One entry per CDR3 protein results from TCRdb running MiXCR on the multiplex PCR reads. The profile shows 560,000 or so distinct CDR3 sequences, 15% to 20% of them singletons. Material: blood. These receptors all stem from a middle-aged man with Graves' ophthalmopathy. CDR3s include the opening cysteine and the closing phenylalanine or tryptophan. D genes are given only for firm matches.

>TRBJ2-1|NA|TRBV20-1
CSATRDYNEQFF
>TRBJ1-2|NA|TRBV20-1
CSASSRTNGYTF
>TRBJ1-2|NA|TRBV10-3
CAITQGEGYTF
>TRBJ2-1|TRBD2|TRBV6-1
CASSEASGGKSSSYNEQFF
>TRBJ1-4|NA|TRBV6-6
CASSYGGGWNEKLFF
>TRBJ1-4|TRBD1|TRBV7-9
CASSLGTGASEKLFF
>TRBJ1-5|NA|TRBV12-3/TRBV12-4
CASSQAGHNNQPQHF
>TRBJ1-1|TRBD1|TRBV5-1
CASSLFGDRNTEAFF
>TRBJ2-7|NA|TRBV7-9
CASSLYTAYEQYF
>TRBJ2-3|NA|TRBV20-1
CSAPPVGNTQYF
>TRBJ1-2|TRBD1|TRBV9
CASSDTGERGYTF
>TRBJ2-7|NA|TRBV27
CASSSLSSSYEQYF
>TRBJ2-1|NA|TRBV28
CASSSPSYNEQFF
>TRBJ1-2|NA|TRBV12-3/TRBV12-4
CASSFDLGGAYNYGYTF
>TRBJ2-7|TRBD2|TRBV3-1
CASSQFSLADSYEQYF
>TRBJ2-6|TRBD1|TRBV28
CASSLDRGPSSGANVLTF
>TRBJ2-5|NA|TRBV7-7
CASSLGTGTQTQYF
>TRBJ2-1|NA|TRBV5-1
CASSVDFSYNEQFF
>TRBJ2-6|TRBD1|TRBV2
CASSVPGQGANVLTF
>TRBJ1-5|NA|TRBV27
CASGVPGKQPQHF
>TRBJ2-7|NA|TRBV28
CASEDMSSYEQYF
>TRBJ2-1|NA|TRBV29-1
CSVERGNEQFF
>TRBJ1-1|NA|TRBV12-3/TRBV12-4
CASSFEGGGTEAFF
>TRBJ2-7|NA|TRBV28
CASSQLHEQYF
>TRBJ2-5|TRBD2|TRBV28
CASSLYLLAGPVETQYF
>TRBJ1-5|NA|TRBV27
CVSSLRGGQGSNQPQHF
>TRBJ1-4|NA|TRBV28
CASRVGFYEKLFF
>TRBJ2-7|TRBD1|TRBV27
CASRQGGSRGEQYF
>TRBJ2-1|TRBD2|TRBV7-2
CASSLDELASGRSEQFF
>TRBJ2-5|TRBD1|TRBV3-1
CASSPSDRKETQYF
>TRBJ2-3|TRBD2|TRBV20-1
CSAPLAGGPVDTQYF
>TRBJ2-7|TRBD1|TRBV7-2
CASSLVGTGHDEQYF
>TRBJ1-1|NA|TRBV5-1
CASSLGGRQAFF
>TRBJ2-3|NA|TRBV27
CASSPLDTSTDTQYF
>TRBJ2-7|TRBD2|TRBV7-2
CASTVSGNNEQYF
>TRBJ2-7|NA|TRBV20-1
CSASYKLPGQNYEQYF
>TRBJ2-1|NA|TRBV10-2
CASKSGLAGPSNEQFF
>TRBJ2-7|TRBD1|TRBV7-2
CASSRRGQGAQSGEQYF
>TRBJ2-7|TRBD2|TRBV20-1
CSARRGDRGSSYEQYF
>TRBJ2-5|NA|TRBV11-2
CASSPSDAWYSRRQETQYF
>TRBJ2-1|TRBD1|TRBV12-3/TRBV12-4
CASRQQGARSEQFF
>TRBJ2-7|TRBD2|TRBV7-2
CASSLGLAGFSYEQYF
>TRBJ2-5|TRBD2|TRBV2
CASSRLAGGSVQTQYF
>TRBJ2-2|NA|TRBV19
CASSRDANTGELFF
>TRBJ2-1|NA|TRBV18
CASSPAVVNGQFF
>TRBJ2-3|NA|TRBV20-1
CSAREEGLPTDTQYF
>TRBJ2-5|NA|TRBV2
CASSERGKGETQYF
>TRBJ2-3|TRBD2|TRBV11-3
CASSPGGPSTDTQYF
>TRBJ2-1|NA|TRBV18
CASSPSTGQYNEQFF
>TRBJ1-5|NA|TRBV12-3/TRBV12-4
CASRQTAINQPQHF
>TRBJ2-3|NA|TRBV6-6
CASSYRGLSSDTQYF
>TRBJ2-3|NA|TRBV3-1
CASSQPDRYRSTDTQYF
>TRBJ2-3|NA|TRBV20-1
CSARGRSTQYF
>TRBJ2-1|NA|TRBV7-2
CASSLAWGASNEQFF
>TRBJ1-1|NA|TRBV3-1
CASSPHPGMNTEAFF
>TRBJ1-5|TRBD1|TRBV3-1
CASSQGTPWDSLPSNQPQHF
>TRBJ1-3|NA|TRBV4-1
CASSPLGRISGNTIYF
>TRBJ1-2|NA|TRBV19
CASRLRSGYGYTF
>TRBJ2-5|NA|TRBV28
CASSSVASGLWGETQYF